This T cell receptor beta chain was sequenced in a study of shared clonotypes between healthy human individuals. V was clipped by 2 bases and J by 4 bases; unmatched bases: 11. The CDR3 loop spans 17 amino acids. From germline, CDR1 is LNHNV and CDR2 YYDKDF (reference sequence). Samples underwent the assay at deep level. Produced via immunoSEQ multiplex PCR; TCRdb's table is partial and in-frame only. The sample shows approximately 2,300,000 clones, about 90% of them seen only once. What was sequenced was naive CD4+ T cells from PBMCs. The sample's subset: CD45RA+ positively selected. The chain joins TRBV15 to TRBJ2-1; 7 bases line up with TRBD1. The source is a man in his late teens or twenties in good health. Some clones in this sample may be carry-over from other donors' samples. The CDR3: CATSRTREGTAYNEQFF. The CDR3 DNA sequence: TGTGCCACCAGCAGAACGAGGGAAGGGACAGCTTACAATGAGCAGTTCTTC.